A single sample is the source of the 4 T cell receptor beta chains below, sequenced in a study of neurological immune-mediated disorders. TCRdb passed the 5' RACE reads through MiXCR, listing each CDR3 protein once. The table records about 55,000 distinct CDR3 sequences, approximately 25% of them present only once. The time point here: technical triplicate 2. What was sequenced was PBMCs. The source of these receptors is a man aged 55 to 69 with HTLV-1-associated myelopathy (HAM/TSP).

In this sample, this clonotype turned up many times. This chain links TRBV20-1 with TRBJ1-1; 8 nucleotides align to TRBD1. The CDR3 runs 15 residues. Germline V gene data show CDR1 as DFQATT and CDR2 as SNEGSKA (reference sequence). Trimming took 5 bases from V and 2 from J; bases not matched to a gene: 10. CDR3 amino acids: CSAPPAGQVNTEAFF. The CDR3 DNA reads TGCAGTGCTCCTCCGGCGGGACAGGTCAACACTGAAGCTTTCTTT.

This clonotype came up many times. This chain connects TRBV9 to TRBJ2-3; 14 bases match TRBD2. The trim removed 0 bases at V and 5 bases at J, leaving 11 bases unmatched. The CDR3 length is 19 residues. Germline assignment: CDR1 SGDLS and CDR2 YYNGEE. The CDR3 DNA follows: TGTGCCAGCAGCGTAGGTCTGGGGACTAGCGGGAGTGGTAAAGATACGCAGTATTTT. This sequence encodes CASSVGLGTSGSGKDTQYF.

This chain joins TRBV13 and TRBJ2-7, with a weak D call TRBD1 (5 bases). Germline V gives CDR1 PRHDT, CDR2 FYEKMQ (reference sequence). This CDR3 has 14 residues. V lost 5 bases and J 3 bases, leaving 14 bases between the germline ends. CDR3 in amino acids: CASSLPEQGYEQYF. CDR3 nucleotides: TGTGCCAGCAGCCTCCCGGAGCAGGGCTACGAGCAGTACTTC. Full variable domain (missing parts from reference TRBV13 and TRBJ2-7): AAGVIQSPRHLIKEKRETATLKCYPIPRHDTVYWYQQGPGQDPQFLISFYEKMQSDKGSIPDRFSAQQFSDYHSELNMSSLELGDSALYFCASSLPEQGYEQYFGPGTRLTVT.

In its sample, this clonotype was seen a few times. The genes are TRBV7-3 and TRBJ1-2; no firm D call. The germline CDR1 and CDR2 sequences are SGHTA and FQGTGA. The CDR3 runs to 15 residues. V gave up 5 bases and J gave up 3 bases, with 16 bases separating them. This CDR3 is CASSPGWGGYYGYTF. CDR3 nucleotide sequence: TGTGCCAGCAGCCCCGGATGGGGAGGTTACTATGGCTACACCTTC.